The clone carrying this TCR beta chain was recorded a few times. This record belongs to a study of response to subunit inactivated influenza vaccine. One entry per CDR3 protein results from TCRdb running MiXCR on the RT-PCR reads. The repertoire holds hundreds of thousands of distinct CDR3 sequences, with 12% as singletons. Germline CDR1 SGHRS, CDR2 YFSETQ. V trimming: 3 bases; J trimming: 4 bases; junction bases outside the gene matches: 8. The CDR3 sequence is 15 residues long. The TCR originated in a man aged 45-65 years who received an inactivated influenza vaccine. The input for sequencing was non-naive T cells sorted from PBMCs, taken approximately 15 days before vaccination. The chain recombines TRBV5-1 with TRBJ2-3; 7 bases fit TRBD1. Here the CDR3 DNA reads TGCGCCAGCAGCTCCGGGGACAGATATTCAGATACGCAGTATTTT. The encoded protein is CASSSGDRYSDTQYF.